This T cell receptor (beta chain) was profiled in a study of T cell changes during pregnancy in multiple sclerosis. TCRdb's table, derived via immunoSEQ multiplex PCR, lists solely in-frame clones and lacks some. This table has approximately 51,000 clones, 80% to 95% appearing once. The sequence was obtained from a female donor with multiple sclerosis, enrolled in a pregnancy study. Sequencing used CD4+ T cells from peripheral blood mononuclear cells, obtained after pregnancy.

CDR3 protein: CASSPERTGWAEAFF. CDR3 nucleotides: TGTGCCAGCTCACCAGAGAGAACAGGGTGGGCTGAAGCTTTCTTT. This chain links TRBV18 with TRBJ1-1; weak D call: TRBD1 (6 bases). Germline CDR1 KGHSH, CDR2 LQKENI. V lost 2 bases and J 6 bases, leaving 16 bases between the germline ends. The CDR3 runs 15 residues.